The 30 T cell receptor beta chains listed next were all sequenced from one sample in a study of CD8 T cells in ankylosing spondylitis. From the 5' RACE reads, TCRdb called clonotypes with MiXCR, one entry per CDR3 protein. The sample comprises 200,000 to 250,000 distinct CDR3 sequences, roughly a tenth of which are singletons, and approximately 20% rests with the top ten. The sequencing sample was made of blood, either unsorted or a sorted T cell fraction (not recorded which). The receptor source for this set is a male donor with ankylosing spondylitis or in good health (not recorded which).

The V gene is TRBV12-3 or TRBV12-4, the J gene TRBJ1-1; 7 bases match TRBD1. The trim removed 10 bases at V and 10 bases at J, leaving 3 bases unmatched. This CDR3 has 9 residues. In DNA, the CDR3 is TGTGCCACCCCAGGGGGAGCTTTCTTT. Amino acid sequence: CATPGGAFF.

The sample holds many counts of this clonotype. The gene calls are TRBV5-1 and TRBJ1-2; no firm D call. Germline V lookup: CDR1 SGHRS, CDR2 YFSETQ. The V and J ends lost 6 bases and 8 bases respectively, with 11 bases between them. This CDR3 spans 11 amino acids. The CDR3 spells CASTDVGGYTF. CDR3 sequence (DNA): TGCGCCAGCACCGACGTCGGCGGCTACACCTTC. The whole variable domain, remainder taken from reference TRBV5-1 and TRBJ1-2, is KAGVTQTPRYLIKTRGQQVTLSCSPISGHRSVSWYQQTPGQGLQFLFEYFSETQRNKGNFPGRFSGRQFSNSRSEMNVSTLELGDSALYLCASTDVGGYTFGSGTRLTVV.

The chain carries TRBV30 and TRBJ1-2, with no clear D. Germline V gene sequence: CDR1 GTSNPN, CDR2 SVGIG (reference sequence). The CDR3 spans 12 residues. The V gene lost 4 bases and the J gene lost 3 bases, with 9 bases spanning the gap. CDR3 nucleotide sequence: TGTGCCTGGACGAGGGTACACTATGGCTACACCTTC. As protein: CAWTRVHYGYTF.

Many counts were recorded for this clonotype. CDR3 in amino acids: CSVWGGQQETQYF. CDR3 bases: TGCAGCGTTTGGGGGGGACAGCAAGAGACCCAGTACTTC. The V gene is TRBV29-1, the J gene TRBJ2-5; D is possibly TRBD1 or TRBD2 (7 bases each). The CDR3 is made up of 13 amino acids. Germline V gene data show CDR1 as SQVTM and CDR2 as ANQGSEA. The V end lost 5 bases, the J end lost 2 bases, and 12 bases lay between the germline ends. Variable domain in full (rest from reference TRBV29-1 and TRBJ2-5): SAVISQKPSRDICQRGTSLTIQCQVDSQVTMMFWYRQQPGQSLTLIATANQGSEATYESGFVIDKFPISRPNLTFSTLTVSNMSPEDSSIYLCSVWGGQQETQYFGPGTRLLVL.

V usage is TRBV12-3 or TRBV12-4 and J usage is TRBJ2-2; 8 positions agree with TRBD2. CDR3 length: 16 amino acids. J gave up 6 bases and V 7 bases, and 13 bases lay outside the gene matches. The CDR3, as DNA: TGTGCCAGCACCGGGAGCGGGGGTTGGGCCTCCGGGGAGCTGTTTTTT. It translates to CASTGSGGWASGELFF.

This clonotype was detected ten times or more. The rearrangement joins TRBV19 to TRBJ2-2; D is unclear. Germline V lookup: CDR1 LNHDA, CDR2 SQIVND (reference sequence). The V end lost 0 bases, the J end lost 5 bases, and 1 base lay between the germline ends. This CDR3 comprises 12 residues. The CDR3 DNA reads as TGTGCCAGTAGTATAGAGACCGGGGAGCTGTTTTTT. Translating it yields CASSIETGELFF. Variable domain in full (rest from reference TRBV19 and TRBJ2-2): DGGITQSPKYLFRKEGQNVTLSCEQNLNHDAMYWYRQDPGQGLRLIYYSQIVNDFQKGDIAEGYSVSREKKESFPLTVTSAQKNPTAFYLCASSIETGELFFGEGSRLTVL.

The CDR3 DNA sequence: TGTGCCACCAGCAGAGGTCAGAATAATGAAAAACTGTTTTTT. Translating it yields CATSRGQNNEKLFF. The rearrangement joins TRBV15 to TRBJ1-4; no definite D call. CDR3 length: 14 amino acids. Trimming left V 1 base short and J 4 bases short, with 7 bases between. Germline V gene data show CDR1 as LNHNV and CDR2 as YYDKDF (reference sequence).

This chain joins TRBV7-9 and TRBJ1-1; D uncertain. Looked up from germline, CDR1 is SEHNR and CDR2 is FQNEAQ (reference sequence). V was shortened by 3 bases and J by 11 bases, with 25 bases between the two germline ends. This CDR3 has 16 residues. The CDR3 DNA is TGTGCCAGCAGCTTCGTATCTGGGTTGAGTAGGGATGAGGCTTTCTTT. This gives the protein CASSFVSGLSRDEAFF.

This rearrangement joins TRBV19 to TRBJ2-2, with a possible D match to TRBD1 (5 bases). V lost 7 bases to trimming and J lost 4 bases, with 10 bases between them. Germline V gene sequence: CDR1 LNHDA, CDR2 SQIVND (reference sequence). The CDR3 length is 13 residues. DNA for the CDR3: TGTGCCAGTACCTCGACAGTCACCGGGGAGCTGTTTTTT. Its protein product is CASTSTVTGELFF.

This clonotype was seen at least ten times. The CDR3 protein is CASSSPGGNTEAFF. CDR3 nucleotide sequence: TGTGCCAGCAGCTCACCAGGGGGCAACACTGAAGCTTTCTTT. This chain uses TRBV7-9 with TRBJ1-1, with TRBD1 identical over 8 bases. There are 14 residues in the CDR3. J lost 2 bases, V lost 4 bases, and 3 bases had no gene match. CDR1 is SEHNR and CDR2 is FQNEAQ in the germline V gene (reference sequence).

This clonotype was seen repeatedly, ten times or more. V is TRBV12-3 or TRBV12-4 and J is TRBJ1-5, with 7 bases aligning to TRBD1. Trimming took 3 bases from V and 6 from J; bases not matched to a gene: 5. There are 14 residues in the CDR3. The CDR3 bases are TGTGCCAGCAGTTTCTTGGGACAGACTCAGCCCCAGCATTTT. It is translated as CASSFLGQTQPQHF.

This clonotype appeared many times. DNA for the CDR3: TGTGCCAGCAGTTTACGCAGGACAGTCCTAAATCAGCCCCAGCATTTT. It encodes CASSLRRTVLNQPQHF. V and J are TRBV28 and TRBJ1-5, with D possibly matching TRBD1 (6 bases). CDR1 and CDR2 from the germline V gene are MDHEN and SYDVKM. V was trimmed by 2 bases and J by 4 bases, leaving 15 bases between them. The CDR3 has 16 residues.

V is TRBV9 and J is TRBJ2-1; 9 bases match TRBD2. The J segment lost 7 bases and the V segment lost 3 bases, leaving 8 bases of the junction unmatched. CDR1 and CDR2 from the germline V gene are SGDLS and YYNGEE. The CDR3 spans 15 residues. CDR3 region: CASSAMNGLANEQFF. CDR3 nucleotides: TGTGCCAGCAGCGCCATGAACGGACTAGCGAATGAGCAGTTCTTC. Full variable domain (missing parts from reference TRBV9 and TRBJ2-1): DSGVTQTPKHLITATGQRVTLRCSPRSGDLSVYWYQQSLDQGLQFLIQYYNGEERAKGNILERFSAQQFPDLHSELNLSSLELGDSALYFCASSAMNGLANEQFFGPGTRLTVL.

This clonotype was recorded many times. The rearrangement uses TRBV5-1 and TRBJ1-2; 7 nucleotides match TRBD1. In germline, CDR1 is SGHRS, CDR2 YFSETQ. The length of the CDR3 is 14 residues. V dropped 3 bases and J dropped 8; count of bases not matched to a gene: 10. CDR3 sequence (DNA): TGCGCCAGCAGCTCCCCGACAGGGAAGATGGGCTACACCTTC. Translating gives CASSSPTGKMGYTF.

This clonotype was counted ten times or more. This chain links TRBV7-9 with TRBJ2-7, with TRBD1 matching over 8 bases. Looked up from germline, CDR1 is SEHNR and CDR2 is FQNEAQ (reference sequence). The CDR3 runs to 17 residues. V shed 7 bases and J 2 bases; nucleotides not matched to a gene: 16. DNA of the CDR3: TGTGCCAGCACCCCTACAGGGGGACCTAGCGTCCCCTACGAGCAGTACTTC. Its protein is CASTPTGGPSVPYEQYF.

In regard to this clonotype: This clone may be a read error of a much larger clone one base away. The chain recombines TRBV7-2 with TRBJ1-5; D is ambiguous. CDR3 length: 13 amino acids. CDR1 is SGHTA, CDR2 FQGNSA, per germline. Trimming left V 4 bases short and J 6 bases short, with 10 bases between. The CDR3 coding sequence is TGTGCCAGCAGCTATGACACGGTTCAGCCCCAGCATTTT. Protein: CASSYDTVQPQHF. Full variable domain (missing parts from reference TRBV7-2 and TRBJ1-5): GAGVSQSPSNKVTEKGKDVELRCDPISGHTALYWYRQSLGQGLEFLIYFQGNSAPDKSGLPSDRFSAERTGGSVSTLTIQRTQQEDSAVYLCASSYDTVQPQHFGDGTRLSIL.

This clonotype turned up a few times. V usage is TRBV20-1 and J usage is TRBJ2-7; TRBD1 aligns across 9 bases. This CDR3 region has 12 residues. Germline CDR1 is DFQATT and CDR2 is SNEGSKA (reference sequence). V lost 6 bases, J lost 5 bases, and 5 bases stayed unmatched. CDR3 region: CSAWDRVDEQYF. DNA for the CDR3: TGCAGTGCGTGGGACAGGGTGGACGAGCAGTACTTC.

V and J are TRBV9 and TRBJ1-4, with D possibly matching TRBD1 (6 bases). In germline, CDR1 is SGDLS, CDR2 YYNGEE. The V gene lost 0 bases and the J gene lost 8 bases, with 14 bases spanning the gap. The CDR3 is 15 residues long. The CDR3 here is CASSVGAGTGEKLFF. The DNA for the CDR3 is TGTGCCAGCAGCGTAGGTGCGGGAACAGGGGAAAAACTGTTTTTT.

The J gene is TRBJ2-3, the V gene TRBV7-9, with 10 bases aligning to TRBD1. The CDR3 totals 16 residues. The germline CDR1 and CDR2 sequences are SEHNR and FQNEAQ (reference sequence). Unmatched junction bases numbered 7, after V lost 4 bases and J lost 3 bases. CDR3 amino acids: CASSSRDRGGTDTQYF. CDR3 bases: TGTGCCAGCAGCTCCCGGGACAGGGGAGGGACAGATACGCAGTATTTT.

The chain links TRBV7-8 to TRBJ2-2; D uncertain. CDR1 and CDR2 from the germline V gene are SGHVS and FQNEAQ. The CDR3 spans 13 residues. V lost 1 base, J lost 5 bases, and 5 bases lay in between. The CDR3, as DNA: TGTGCCAGCAGCTTAGTCGAGACCGGGGAGCTGTTTTTT. This translates into CASSLVETGELFF.

This clonotype was observed a handful of times. The V and J genes are TRBV19 and TRBJ2-2; possibly TRBD1 or TRBD2 for D (6 bases each). V lost 1 base, J lost 6 bases, and 12 bases lay in between. Germline V gene data show CDR1 as LNHDA and CDR2 as SQIVND (reference sequence). The CDR3 contains 15 residues. The chain's CDR3 is CASSIGARGPGELFF. In DNA form, the CDR3 reads TGTGCCAGTAGTATAGGGGCCCGGGGGCCCGGGGAGCTGTTTTTT.

V and J are TRBV4-2 and TRBJ1-2; TRBD1 is a possible D gene (5 bases). V was pared by 0 bases and J by 4 bases, with 18 bases between. This CDR3 has 17 amino acids. Germline V gene sequence: CDR1 LGHNA, CDR2 YNFKEQ. CDR3 nucleotides: TGTGCCAGCAGCCAAGATTTGGGCCCCACGGGACTCTATGGCTACACCTTC. Its translation is CASSQDLGPTGLYGYTF.

This rearrangement joins TRBV7-8 to TRBJ2-1; 9 bases line up with TRBD1. The CDR3 has 15 amino acids. In germline, CDR1 is SGHVS, CDR2 FQNEAQ. Trimming removed 5 bases from V and 2 bases from J; junction bases left unmatched: 4. CDR3 DNA: TGTGCCAGCAGCCCCCGGACAGGGGCCTACAATGAGCAGTTCTTC. It yields the protein CASSPRTGAYNEQFF.

This clonotype has a single count. The chain links TRBV12-3 or TRBV12-4 to TRBJ2-2; 9 bases align to TRBD1. V shed 5 bases, J shed 6 bases, and the junction held 7 bases outside the gene matches. The CDR3 has 15 amino acids. CDR3 region: CASSTRTGEPGELFF. The CDR3 DNA reads TGTGCCAGCAGTACTCGGACAGGGGAGCCCGGGGAGCTGTTTTTT.

The chain is built from TRBV7-3 and TRBJ1-6; D not resolved. CDR3 length: 13 residues. Germline lookup yields CDR1 SGHTA and CDR2 FQGTGA. The V end lost 3 bases, the J end lost 7 bases, and 7 bases lay between the germline ends. The CDR3 sequence: CASSFGLNSPLHF. The CDR3 DNA reads TGTGCCAGCAGCTTCGGACTCAATTCACCCCTCCACTTT. The whole variable domain, remainder taken from reference TRBV7-3 and TRBJ1-6, is GAGVSQTPSNKVTEKGKYVELRCDPISGHTALYWYRQSLGQGPEFLIYFQGTGAADDSGLPNDRFFAVRPEGSVSTLKIQRTERGDSAVYLCASSFGLNSPLHFGNGTRLTVT.

The table lists this clonotype with a few counts. This chain connects TRBV3-1 to TRBJ2-5; 9 nucleotides align to TRBD2. The germline gives CDR1 LGHDT, CDR2 YNNKEL (reference sequence). With V trimmed by 8 bases and J by 3 bases, 4 bases remained unmatched. The CDR3 has 13 residues. CDR3 bases: TGTGCCAGCTGCTTAGCGGGGGAAGAGACCCAGTACTTC. Protein product: CASCLAGEETQYF.

This clonotype was seen many times. The chain employs TRBV6-1 and TRBJ2-2; D is possibly TRBD2 (6 bases). The CDR3 spans 13 residues. V lost 2 bases, J lost 6 bases, and 7 bases lay in between. The germline CDR1 and CDR2 sequences are MNHNS and SASEGT. The CDR3 is CASSEPGAGELFF. The CDR3 DNA is TGTGCCAGCAGTGAACCGGGGGCCGGGGAGCTGTTTTTT.

A word on this clonotype: Only one base separates this from a far larger clonotype, so it likely reflects a read error. The chain recombines TRBV5-1 with TRBJ1-2; 8 bases are a match to TRBD1. Germline CDR1 is SGHRS and CDR2 is YFSETQ. This CDR3 is built from 14 residues. This CDR3 reads CASSPGQGSYDYTF. In DNA form, the CDR3 reads TGCGCCAGCAGCCCTGGACAGGGATCCTATGACTACACCTTC.

The V gene is TRBV6-1, the J gene TRBJ1-6; TRBD1 aligns across 9 bases. Trimming removed 8 bases from V and 3 bases from J; junction bases left unmatched: 2. The CDR3 totals 14 residues. Germline V gives CDR1 MNHNS, CDR2 SASEGT. The CDR3 loop is CASLGQGYNSPLHF. CDR3 DNA sequence: TGTGCCAGCTTGGGACAGGGCTATAATTCACCCCTCCACTTT.

This clonotype was seen many times. The CDR3 reads CASSFTGTGGDTQYF. The DNA for the CDR3 is TGTGCCAGCAGCTTCACCGGGACCGGCGGAGATACGCAGTATTTT. The chain has TRBV5-6 and TRBJ2-3; D could derive from TRBD1 or TRBD2 (5 bases each). CDR3 size: 15 residues. V was clipped by 2 bases and J by 5 bases, with 15 bases between them. Per germline, CDR1 SGHDT and CDR2 YYEEEE.